The text below deals with one TCR beta chain. Its antigen is as yet unknown. The sample is drawn from a study of T cell responses to AZD1222 COVID-19 vaccine. Regarding the study as a whole: Reports say nearly half of spike-specific TCRs go after unmutated variant regions. Repertoire collection took place solely once the T cell response had peaked.

Second-dose intervals near 4 or 12 weeks were combined. Clones were read by immunoSEQ multiplex PCR, and TCRdb kept only the in-frame ones, dropping some. The sample carries about 64,000 clones, roughly 80% recorded once. CDR1 and CDR2 (germline): SEHNR, FQNEAQ (reference sequence). V was clipped by 5 bases and J by 7 bases; unmatched bases: 5. CDR3 length equals 14 residues. This material consisted of peripheral blood, taken 28 days after the second AZD1222 dose. The sequence was obtained from an adult who received the AZD1222 COVID-19 vaccine. The rearrangement links TRBV7-9 to TRBJ2-1, with TRBD2 matching over 10 bases. The CDR3 spells CASSLTSGVNEQFF. The CDR3 DNA sequence: TGTGCCAGCAGCCTAACTAGCGGGGTTAATGAGCAGTTCTTC.